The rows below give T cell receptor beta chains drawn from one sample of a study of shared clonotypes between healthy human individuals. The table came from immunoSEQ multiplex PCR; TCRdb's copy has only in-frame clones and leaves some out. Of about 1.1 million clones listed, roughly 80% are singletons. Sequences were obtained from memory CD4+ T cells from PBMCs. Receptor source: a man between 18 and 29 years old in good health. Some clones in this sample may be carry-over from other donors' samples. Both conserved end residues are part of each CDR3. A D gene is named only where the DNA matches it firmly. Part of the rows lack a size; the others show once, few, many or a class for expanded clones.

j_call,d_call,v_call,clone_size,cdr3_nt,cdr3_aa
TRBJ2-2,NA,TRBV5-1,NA,TGCGCCAGCAGCTTGGAATTGCGGGCCTCGAACACCGGGGAGCTGTTTTTT,CASSLELRASNTGELFF
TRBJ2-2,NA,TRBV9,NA,TGTGCCAGCAGCGTAGACAGCGCGAACACCGGGGAGCTGTTTTTT,CASSVDSANTGELFF
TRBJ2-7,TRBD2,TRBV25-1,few,TGTGCCAGCAGTGAAGGGCCTAGCGGGACTCGCGACTACGAGCAGTACTTC,CASSEGPSGTRDYEQYF
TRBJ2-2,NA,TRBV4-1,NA,TGCGCCAGCAGCCAAGGAGGGGCTGACACCGGGGAGCTGTTTTTT,CASSQGGADTGELFF
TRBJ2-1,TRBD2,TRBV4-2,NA,TGTGCCAGCAGCCAAACGACTAGCGGGAGTAGAAACAATGAGCAGTTCTTC,CASSQTTSGSRNNEQFF
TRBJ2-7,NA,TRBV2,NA,TGTGCCAGCAGTCGACAGCAGTCCTATTCCTACGAGCAGTACTTC,CASSRQQSYSYEQYF
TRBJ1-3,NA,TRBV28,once,TGTGCCAGCAGTTTAATTCCCCGAAACACCATATATTTT,CASSLIPRNTIYF
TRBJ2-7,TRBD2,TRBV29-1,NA,TGCAGCGTTGGTAGCGCGGGAGAAGGCGAGCAGTACTTC,CSVGSAGEGEQYF
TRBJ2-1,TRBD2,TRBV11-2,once,TGTGCCAGCAGCTTACTAGCGGGAGGTGGTAATGAGCAGTTCTTC,CASSLLAGGGNEQFF
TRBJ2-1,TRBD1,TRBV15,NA,TGTGCCACCAGCAGAGATAGGCCAGGGGGAAATGAGCAGTTCTTC,CATSRDRPGGNEQFF
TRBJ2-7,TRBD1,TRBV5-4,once,TGTGCCAGCAGCCTAGGGACAGGGGAAAGCTACGAGCAGTACTTC,CASSLGTGESYEQYF
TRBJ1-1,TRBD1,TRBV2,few,TGTGCCAGCAGCAGAGACAGGGGACGGAACACTGAAGCTTTCTTT,CASSRDRGRNTEAFF
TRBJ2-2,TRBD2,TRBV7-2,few,TGTGCCAGCAGCCCTCAGCTTAGCGGGAGGGGCGGGGAGCTGTTTTTT,CASSPQLSGRGGELFF
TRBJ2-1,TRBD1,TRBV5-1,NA,TGCGCCAGCAGCCTGACAGGGGACAATGAGCAGTTCTTC,CASSLTGDNEQFF
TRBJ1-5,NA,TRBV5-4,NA,TGTGCCAGCAGCTTAATGGGGAGCAATCAGCCCCGGCATTTT,CASSLMGSNQPRHF
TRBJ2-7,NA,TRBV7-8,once,TGTGCCAGCAGCTTAGATCGGGGTCGCGAGCAGTACTTC,CASSLDRGREQYF
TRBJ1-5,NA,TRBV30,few,TGTGCCTGGAGTCAGGGGCGCAATCAGCCCCAGCATTTT,CAWSQGRNQPQHF
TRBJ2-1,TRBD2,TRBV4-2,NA,TGTGCCAGCAGCCCAGGACTAGCGGGAGGAAGGGACTACAATGAGCAGTTCTTC,CASSPGLAGGRDYNEQFF
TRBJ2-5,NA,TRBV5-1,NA,TGCGCCAGCAGTTTGGTGGGGACACGTCAAGAGACCCAGTACTTC,CASSLVGTRQETQYF
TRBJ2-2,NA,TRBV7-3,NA,TGTGCCAGCAGCTTAGGTGTAAATTTCGCCGGGGAGCTGTTTTTT,CASSLGVNFAGELFF
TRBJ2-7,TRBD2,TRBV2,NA,TGTGCCAGCAGGAGGGGGACTAGCGTCTACGAGCAGTACTTC,CASRRGTSVYEQYF
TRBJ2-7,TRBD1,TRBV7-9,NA,TGTGCCAGCAGCGGAGAACCGGGACAGGGATACTGGGGCTACGAGCAGTACTTC,CASSGEPGQGYWGYEQYF
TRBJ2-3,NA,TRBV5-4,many,TGTGCCAGCAGCTTGGGAGGTGGGAACATGGATACGCAGTATTTT,CASSLGGGNMDTQYF
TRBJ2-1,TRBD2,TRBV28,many,TGTGCCGGGGGACTAGCGGGAGGCACCTACAATGAGCAGTTCTTC,CAGGLAGGTYNEQFF
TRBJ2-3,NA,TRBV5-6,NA,TGTGCCAGCAGCCTCCACAGAGCAGATACGCAGTATTTT,CASSLHRADTQYF
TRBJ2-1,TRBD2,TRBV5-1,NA,TGCGCCACAGCAGCAACCAGCGGGAGTTACAATGAGCAGTTCTTC,CATAATSGSYNEQFF
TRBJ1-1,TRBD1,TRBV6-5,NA,TGTGCCAGCAGAGGACAGGGGAGGACTGAAGCTTTCTTT,CASRGQGRTEAFF
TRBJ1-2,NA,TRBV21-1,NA,TGTGGGCTAAGGGGGATCCACTTGGATGGCTACACCTTC,CGLRGIHLDGYTF
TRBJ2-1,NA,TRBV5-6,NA,TGTGCCAGCAGCGTGACAACTAGCCGCCCGTCCTACAATGAGCAGTTCTTC,CASSVTTSRPSYNEQFF
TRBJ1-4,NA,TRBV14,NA,TGTGCCAGCAGCCTCCCCGGCGCTGGTGGAAAACTGTTTTTT,CASSLPGAGGKLFF
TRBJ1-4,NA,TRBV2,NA,TGTGCCAGCATGGGACCCCCAAATGAAAAACTGTTTTTT,CASMGPPNEKLFF
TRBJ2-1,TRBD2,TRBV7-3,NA,TGTGCCAGCAGCCCTCGGACTAGCGCCCTCAATGAGCAGTTCTTC,CASSPRTSALNEQFF
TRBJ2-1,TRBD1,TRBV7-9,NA,TGTGCCAGCAGCTTAGACCCGGGACAGGGGAACAATGAGCAGTTCTTC,CASSLDPGQGNNEQFF
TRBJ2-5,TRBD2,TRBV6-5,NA,TGTGCCAACACTAGCGGGAGGGTTGAGACCCAGTACTTC,CANTSGRVETQYF
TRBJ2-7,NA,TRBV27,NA,TGTGCCAGCAGTCACGATCAGGGAAGTTTGTGGAACTTC,CASSHDQGSLWNF
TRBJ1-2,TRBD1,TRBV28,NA,TGTGCCAGCAGTCTAGGGACAGCTCCGGCCTATGGCTACACCTTC,CASSLGTAPAYGYTF
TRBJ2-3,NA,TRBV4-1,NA,TGCGCCAGCAGCCTTGACAGGGATACGCAGTATTTT,CASSLDRDTQYF
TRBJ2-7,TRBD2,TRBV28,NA,TGTGCCAGCAGTTTATTGGGGGGGGAGCAGTACTTC,CASSLLGGEQYF
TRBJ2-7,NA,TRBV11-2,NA,TGTGCCAGCAGCTTACGGGCATGGGGGACGGACTTC,CASSLRAWGTDF
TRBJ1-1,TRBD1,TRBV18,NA,TGTGCCAGCTCACCCGGGACAGGGGGAAACACTGAAGCTTTCTTT,CASSPGTGGNTEAFF
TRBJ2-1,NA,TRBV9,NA,TGTGCCAGCAGCGTAAGGCGGGAATACAATGAGCAGTTCTTC,CASSVRREYNEQFF
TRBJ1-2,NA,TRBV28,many,TGTGCCAGCAGTTCTTCCCCTCTTAACTATGGCTACACCTTC,CASSSSPLNYGYTF
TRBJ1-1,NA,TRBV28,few,TGTGCCAGCAGTTGGGTGGGGGGAGAGGCTTTCTTT,CASSWVGGEAFF
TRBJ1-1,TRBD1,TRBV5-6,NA,TGTGCCAGCAGCTGGGACAGCATGAACACTGAAGCTTTCTTT,CASSWDSMNTEAFF
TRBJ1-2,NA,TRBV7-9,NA,TGTGCCAGCAGCTTAGAATGGGGTGGCTACACCTTC,CASSLEWGGYTF
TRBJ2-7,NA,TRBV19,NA,TGTGCCAGTAGTATAGGGTTGGTAACCTTCTACGAGCAGTACTTC,CASSIGLVTFYEQYF
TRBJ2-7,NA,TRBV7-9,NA,TGTGCCAGCAGCTTAGCAGGGGACGAGCAGTACTTC,CASSLAGDEQYF
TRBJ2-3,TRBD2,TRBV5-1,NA,TGCGCCAGCAGCCCTAGGTGGGGGACTAGCGGGAGGGCTGGAGATACGCAGTATTTT,CASSPRWGTSGRAGDTQYF
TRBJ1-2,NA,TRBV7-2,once,TGTGCCAGCAGCCTTGGGACCGGCAACTATGGCTACACCTTC,CASSLGTGNYGYTF
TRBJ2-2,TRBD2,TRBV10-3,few,TGTGCCATCAGTCCTAGCGGTGGCACCGGGGAGCTGTTTTTT,CAISPSGGTGELFF
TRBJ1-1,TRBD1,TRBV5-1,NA,TGCGCCAGCAGCCTAGAGTCACAGGGGACTGAAGCTTTCTTT,CASSLESQGTEAFF
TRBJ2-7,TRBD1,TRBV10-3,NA,TGTGCCATCAGTGCCTCCGGGACAGACTACGAGCAGTACTTC,CAISASGTDYEQYF
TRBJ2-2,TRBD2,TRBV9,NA,TGTGCCAGCAGCGTAGATCCTAGCGGGAGTGCCGGGGAGCTGTTTTTT,CASSVDPSGSAGELFF
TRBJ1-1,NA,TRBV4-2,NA,TGTGCCAGCAGCCCGAGACAGTCCGACAACACTGAAGCTTTCTTT,CASSPRQSDNTEAFF